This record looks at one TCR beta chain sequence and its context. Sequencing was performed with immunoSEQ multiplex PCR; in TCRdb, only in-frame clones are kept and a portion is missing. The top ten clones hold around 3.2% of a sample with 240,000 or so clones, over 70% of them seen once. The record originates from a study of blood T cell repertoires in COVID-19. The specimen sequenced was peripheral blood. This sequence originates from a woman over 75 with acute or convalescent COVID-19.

The CDR3 here is CASSYSGTSSNEQFF. The CDR3 nucleotides read TGTGCCAGCAGTTACTCCGGGACTAGCAGCAATGAGCAGTTCTTC. The chain uses TRBV6-5 and TRBJ2-1; 9 bases align to TRBD2. Germline CDR1 is MNHEY and CDR2 is SVGAGI. The V gene end was trimmed by 0 bases and the J gene end by 6 bases; junction bases not matched to a gene: 3. The length of the CDR3 is 15 residues.